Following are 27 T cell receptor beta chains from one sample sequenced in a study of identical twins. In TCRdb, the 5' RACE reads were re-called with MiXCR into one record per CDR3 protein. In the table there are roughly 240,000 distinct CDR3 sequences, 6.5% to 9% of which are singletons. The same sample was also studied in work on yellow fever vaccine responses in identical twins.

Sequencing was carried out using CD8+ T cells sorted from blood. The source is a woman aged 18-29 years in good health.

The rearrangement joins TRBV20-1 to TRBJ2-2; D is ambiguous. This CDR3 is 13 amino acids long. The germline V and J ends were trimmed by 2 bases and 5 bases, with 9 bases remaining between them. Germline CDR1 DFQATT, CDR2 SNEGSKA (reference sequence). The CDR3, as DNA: TGCAGTGCTAGACAGGTGGAGACCGGGGAGCTGTTTTTT. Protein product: CSARQVETGELFF.

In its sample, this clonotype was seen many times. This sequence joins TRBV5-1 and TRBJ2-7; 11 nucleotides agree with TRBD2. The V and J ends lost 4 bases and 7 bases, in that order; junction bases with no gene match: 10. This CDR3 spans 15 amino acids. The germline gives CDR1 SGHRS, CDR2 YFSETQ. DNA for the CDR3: TGCGCCAGCAGCCTTGAACTAGCGGGAGTGGATGAGCAGTACTTC. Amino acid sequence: CASSLELAGVDEQYF.

The CDR3 spells CASSLSRTNEKLFF. The CDR3 DNA reads as TGTGCCAGCAGCTTATCCAGGACCAATGAAAAACTGTTTTTT. The rearrangement links TRBV7-6 to TRBJ1-4; D unclear. V dropped 2 bases and J dropped 5 bases, with 9 bases sitting between them. This CDR3 has 14 residues. Germline CDR1 reads SGHVS; CDR2 reads FNYEAQ.

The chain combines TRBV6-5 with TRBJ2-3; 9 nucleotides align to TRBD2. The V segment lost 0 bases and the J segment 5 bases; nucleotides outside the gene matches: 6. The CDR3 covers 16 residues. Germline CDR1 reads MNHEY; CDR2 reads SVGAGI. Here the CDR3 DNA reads TGTGCCAGCAGTTACTCTAGCGGGGGAAGTAAAGATACGCAGTATTTT. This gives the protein CASSYSSGGSKDTQYF.

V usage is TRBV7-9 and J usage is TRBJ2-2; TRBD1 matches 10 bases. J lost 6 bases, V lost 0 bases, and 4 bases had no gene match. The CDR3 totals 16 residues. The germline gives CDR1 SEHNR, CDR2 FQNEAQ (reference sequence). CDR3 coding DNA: TGTGCCAGCAGCTTAGCAGGGACAGGGGTCCCCGGGGAGCTGTTTTTT. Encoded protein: CASSLAGTGVPGELFF.

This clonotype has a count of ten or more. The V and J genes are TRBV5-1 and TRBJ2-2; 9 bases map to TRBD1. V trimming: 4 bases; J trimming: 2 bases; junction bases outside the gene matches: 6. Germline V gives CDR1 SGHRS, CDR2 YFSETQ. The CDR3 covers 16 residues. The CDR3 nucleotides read TGCGCCAGCAGCCTGAGGGGACAGGGAAACACCGGGGAGCTGTTTTTT. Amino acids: CASSLRGQGNTGELFF.

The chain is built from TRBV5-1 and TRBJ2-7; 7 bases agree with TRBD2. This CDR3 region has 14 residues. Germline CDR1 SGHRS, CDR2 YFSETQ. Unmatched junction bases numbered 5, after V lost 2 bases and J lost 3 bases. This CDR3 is CASSFGGEDYEQYV. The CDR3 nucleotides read TGCGCCAGCAGCTTTGGGGGGGAGGACTACGAGCAGTACGTC.

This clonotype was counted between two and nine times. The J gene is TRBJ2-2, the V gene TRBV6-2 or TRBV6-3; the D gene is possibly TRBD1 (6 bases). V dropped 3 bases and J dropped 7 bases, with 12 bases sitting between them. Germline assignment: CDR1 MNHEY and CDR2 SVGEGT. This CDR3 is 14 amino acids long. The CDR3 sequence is CASSYRDIGGELFF. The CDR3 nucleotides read TGTGCCAGCAGTTATAGGGACATAGGCGGGGAGCTGTTTTTT.

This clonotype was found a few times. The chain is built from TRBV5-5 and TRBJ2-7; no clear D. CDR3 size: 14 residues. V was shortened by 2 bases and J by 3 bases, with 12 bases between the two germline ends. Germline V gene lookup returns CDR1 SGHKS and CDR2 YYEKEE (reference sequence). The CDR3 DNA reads TGTGCCAGCAGCTTCGGATTACAGTACTACGAGCAGTACTTC. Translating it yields CASSFGLQYYEQYF.

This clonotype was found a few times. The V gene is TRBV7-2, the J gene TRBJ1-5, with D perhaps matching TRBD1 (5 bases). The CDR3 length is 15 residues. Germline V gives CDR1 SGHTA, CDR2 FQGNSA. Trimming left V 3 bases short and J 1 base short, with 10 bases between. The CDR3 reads CASSLGPGSNQPQHF. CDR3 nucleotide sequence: TGTGCCAGCAGCTTGGGACCGGGGAGCAATCAGCCCCAGCATTTT. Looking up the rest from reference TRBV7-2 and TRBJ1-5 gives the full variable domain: GAGVSQSPSNKVTEKGKDVELRCDPISGHTALYWYRQSLGQGLEFLIYFQGNSAPDKSGLPSDRFSAERTGGSVSTLTIQRTQQEDSAVYLCASSLGPGSNQPQHFGDGTRLSIL.

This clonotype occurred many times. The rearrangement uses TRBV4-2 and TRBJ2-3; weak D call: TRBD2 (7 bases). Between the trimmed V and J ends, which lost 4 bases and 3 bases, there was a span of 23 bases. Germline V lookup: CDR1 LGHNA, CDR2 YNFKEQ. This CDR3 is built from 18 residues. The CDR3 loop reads CASSLNSGVGGPTDTQYF. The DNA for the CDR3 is TGTGCCAGCAGCCTCAATAGCGGTGTGGGGGGGCCGACAGATACGCAGTATTTT.

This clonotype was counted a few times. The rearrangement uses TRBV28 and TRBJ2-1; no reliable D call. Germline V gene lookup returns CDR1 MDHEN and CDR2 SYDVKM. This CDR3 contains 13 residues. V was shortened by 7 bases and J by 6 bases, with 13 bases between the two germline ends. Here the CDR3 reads CASTPSNVNEQFF. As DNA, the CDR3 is TGTGCCAGCACCCCGAGTAATGTCAATGAGCAGTTCTTC.

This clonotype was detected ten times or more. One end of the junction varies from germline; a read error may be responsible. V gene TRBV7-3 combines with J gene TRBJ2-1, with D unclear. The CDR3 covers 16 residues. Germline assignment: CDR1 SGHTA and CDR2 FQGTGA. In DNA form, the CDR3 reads TGTGCCAGCAGTTTAAATATTCTACAGAGTAGGGATGAGCAGTTCTTC. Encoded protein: CASSLNILQSRDEQFF.

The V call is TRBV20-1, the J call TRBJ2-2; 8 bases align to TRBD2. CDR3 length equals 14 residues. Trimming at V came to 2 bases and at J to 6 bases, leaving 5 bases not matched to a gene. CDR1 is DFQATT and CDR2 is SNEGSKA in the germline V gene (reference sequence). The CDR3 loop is CSARSGGLAGELFF. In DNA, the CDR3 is TGCAGTGCTAGAAGCGGGGGCCTAGCCGGGGAGCTGTTTTTT.

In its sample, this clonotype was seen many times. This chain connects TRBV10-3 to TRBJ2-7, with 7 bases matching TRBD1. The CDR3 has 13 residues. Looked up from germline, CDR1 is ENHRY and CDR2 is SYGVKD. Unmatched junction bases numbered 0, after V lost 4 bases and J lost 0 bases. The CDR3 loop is CAISGDSSYEQYV. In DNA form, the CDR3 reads TGTGCCATCAGTGGGGACAGCTCCTACGAGCAGTACGTC.

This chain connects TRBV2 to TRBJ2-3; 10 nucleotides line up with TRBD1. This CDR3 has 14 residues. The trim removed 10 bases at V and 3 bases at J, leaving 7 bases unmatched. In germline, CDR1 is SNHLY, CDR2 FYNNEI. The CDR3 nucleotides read TGTGCCACCACACAGGACAGGGGGACAGATACGCAGTATTTT. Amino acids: CATTQDRGTDTQYF. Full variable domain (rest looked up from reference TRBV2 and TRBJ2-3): EPEVTQTPSHQVTQMGQEVILRCVPISNHLYFYWYRQILGQKVEFLVSFYNNEISEKSEIFDDQFSVERPDGSNFTLKIRSTKLEDSAMYFCATTQDRGTDTQYFGPGTRLTVL.

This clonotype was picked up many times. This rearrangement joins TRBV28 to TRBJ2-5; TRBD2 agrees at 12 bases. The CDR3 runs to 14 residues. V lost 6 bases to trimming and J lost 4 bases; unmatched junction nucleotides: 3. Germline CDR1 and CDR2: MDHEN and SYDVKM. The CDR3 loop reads CASSPLAGGETQYF. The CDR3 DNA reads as TGTGCCAGCAGCCCACTAGCGGGGGGAGAGACCCAGTACTTC.

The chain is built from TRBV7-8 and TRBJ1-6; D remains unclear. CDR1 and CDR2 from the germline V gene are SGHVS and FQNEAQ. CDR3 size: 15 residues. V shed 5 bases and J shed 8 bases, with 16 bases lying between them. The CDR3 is CASSRAKDNHSPLHF. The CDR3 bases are TGTGCCAGCAGCCGCGCTAAAGATAACCATTCACCCCTCCACTTT.

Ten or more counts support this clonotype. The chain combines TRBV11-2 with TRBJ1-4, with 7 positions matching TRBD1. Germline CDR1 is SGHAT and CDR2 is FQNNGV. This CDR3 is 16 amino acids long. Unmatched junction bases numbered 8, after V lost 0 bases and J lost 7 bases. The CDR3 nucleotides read TGTGCCAGCAGCTTAGACGCTGGGACAGAAAGTGAAAAACTGTTTTTT. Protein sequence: CASSLDAGTESEKLFF.

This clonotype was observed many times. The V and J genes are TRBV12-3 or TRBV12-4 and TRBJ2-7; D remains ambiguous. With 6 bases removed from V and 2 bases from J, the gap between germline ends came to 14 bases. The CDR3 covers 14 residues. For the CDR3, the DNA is TGTGCCAGCAGCCAGCAAGCCCCCCCCTACGAGCAGTACTTC. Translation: CASSQQAPPYEQYF.

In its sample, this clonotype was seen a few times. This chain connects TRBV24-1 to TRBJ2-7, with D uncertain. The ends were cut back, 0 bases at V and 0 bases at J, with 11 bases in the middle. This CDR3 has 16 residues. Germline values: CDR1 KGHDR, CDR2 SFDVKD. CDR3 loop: CATSDLHPDDSYEQYV. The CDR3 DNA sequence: TGTGCCACCAGTGATTTGCATCCGGACGACTCCTACGAGCAGTACGTC.

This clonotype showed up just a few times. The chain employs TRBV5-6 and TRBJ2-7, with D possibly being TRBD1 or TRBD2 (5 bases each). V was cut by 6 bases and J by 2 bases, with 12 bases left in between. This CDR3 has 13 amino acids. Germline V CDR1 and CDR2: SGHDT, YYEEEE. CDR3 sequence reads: CASTRGRPYEQYV. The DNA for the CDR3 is TGTGCCAGCACCCGGGGCCGTCCCTACGAGCAGTACGTC.

As DNA, the CDR3 is TGTGCCAGCAGCTCCCTGTATAGCGGGGGGGACAACACCGGGGAGCTGTTTTTT. Translating it yields CASSSLYSGGDNTGELFF. This rearrangement joins TRBV11-2 to TRBJ2-2; 11 bases align to TRBD2. The CDR3 sequence is 18 residues long. V shed 4 bases and J 2 bases; nucleotides not matched to a gene: 9. CDR1 is SGHAT, CDR2 FQNNGV, per germline.

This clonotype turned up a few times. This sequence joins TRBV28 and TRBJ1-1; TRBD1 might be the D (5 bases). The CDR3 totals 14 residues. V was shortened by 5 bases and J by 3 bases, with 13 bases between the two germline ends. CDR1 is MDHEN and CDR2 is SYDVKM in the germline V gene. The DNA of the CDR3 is TGTGCCAGCAGTAATCCCCCGGGGGACACTGAAGCTTTCTTT. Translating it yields CASSNPPGDTEAFF.

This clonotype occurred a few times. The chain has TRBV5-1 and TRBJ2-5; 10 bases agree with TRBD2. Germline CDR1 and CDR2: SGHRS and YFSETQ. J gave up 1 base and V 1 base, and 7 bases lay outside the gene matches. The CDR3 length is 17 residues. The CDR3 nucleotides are TGCGCCAGCAGCTTGAATTCGCGGACTAGCGGCCAAGAGACCCAGTACTTC. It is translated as CASSLNSRTSGQETQYF.

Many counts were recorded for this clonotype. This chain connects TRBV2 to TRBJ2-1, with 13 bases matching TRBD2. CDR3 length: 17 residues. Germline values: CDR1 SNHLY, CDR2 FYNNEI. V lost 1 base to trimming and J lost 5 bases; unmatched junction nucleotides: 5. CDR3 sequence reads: CASSEGPLAGGDNEQFF. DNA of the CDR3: TGTGCCAGCAGTGAAGGGCCACTAGCGGGAGGGGACAATGAGCAGTTCTTC.

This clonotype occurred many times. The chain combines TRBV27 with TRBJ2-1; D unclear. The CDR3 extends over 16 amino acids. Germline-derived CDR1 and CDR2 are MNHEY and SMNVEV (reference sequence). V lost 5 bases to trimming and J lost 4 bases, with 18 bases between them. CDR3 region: CASSPSQGDEYNEQFF. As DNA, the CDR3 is TGTGCCAGCAGTCCCTCCCAAGGAGACGAATACAATGAGCAGTTCTTC.